Detailed here is one TCR beta chain. The sample is drawn from a study of T cells in Graves' hyperthyroidism and ophthalmopathy. V was shortened by 2 bases and J by 2 bases, with 13 bases between the two germline ends. From germline, CDR1 is SGDLS and CDR2 YYNGEE. The CDR3 contains 16 residues. Amplified TCR beta CDR3 regions derived from RNA transcripts. Initially, a first-round RT-PCR of the TCR CDR3 employed the HTBI primer set. TCRdb re-derived calls from the multiplex PCR reads in MiXCR, one entry per CDR3 protein. The sample has fewer than 600,000 distinct CDR3 sequences, 11% to 15% seen once. The rearrangement uses TRBV9 and TRBJ2-2; D assignment may be TRBD1 or TRBD2 (5 bases each). The receptor was derived from a woman aged 40 to 55 with Graves' hyperthyroidism. What was sequenced was blood. The DNA of the CDR3 is TGTGCCAGCAGCGTTACCGGGACCTTCAACACCGGGGAGCTGTTTTTT. It specifies CASSVTGTFNTGELFF.